Below are 2 T cell receptor beta chains sequenced from a single sample in a study of blood T cell repertoires in COVID-19 (TCRdb year 2020). The method behind the library was the immunoSEQ multiplex PCR assay. TCRdb re-hosts the immuneACCESS table, in-frame sequences only. Its copies lack some clones; in the studies checked, an unresolved V gene accounts for under half of them, and the cause for the rest is not known. The sample table contains a few hundred thousand clones; only one count was recorded for about 90% of them. Approximately 3.1% of the sample belongs to the ten largest clones. Material: PBMCs or T cells enriched from blood (not recorded which). These receptors all come from a woman aged 25 to 39 who had recovered from COVID-19.

This clone was recorded only once. The chain uses TRBV9 and TRBJ2-3; 10 bases agree with TRBD2. The length of the CDR3 is 16 residues. The J segment lost 0 bases and the V segment lost 3 bases, leaving 4 bases of the junction unmatched. CDR1 is SGDLS, CDR2 YYNGEE, per germline. For the CDR3, the DNA is TGTGCCAGCAGCGGAGGACTAGCGGCTAGCACAGATACGCAGTATTTT. This encodes CASSGGLAASTDTQYF.

The rearrangement uses TRBV5-1 and TRBJ2-1, with 13 bases aligning to TRBD2. J gave up 7 bases and V 0 bases, and 4 bases lay outside the gene matches. Germline V gene lookup returns CDR1 SGHRS and CDR2 YFSETQ. The CDR3 length is 16 residues. The DNA for the CDR3 is TGCGCCAGCAGCTTGGTAGCGACTAGCGGGGGGAATGAGCAGTTCTTC. Translating gives CASSLVATSGGNEQFF.